The 21 T cell receptor beta chains below all came from one sample that was sequenced in a study of blood T cell repertoires in COVID-19. Some clones are missing from TCRdb's copy, which holds only in-frame ones; the method was immunoSEQ multiplex PCR. Among around 55,000 clones listed, 85% to 90% were seen once. What was sequenced was peripheral blood. The receptors were gathered from a man between 60 and 70 years old with active COVID-19.

The chain employs TRBV5-1 and TRBJ2-2, with TRBD2 identical over 7 bases. Unmatched junction bases numbered 7, after V lost 3 bases and J lost 2 bases. The CDR3 spans 16 residues. Germline assignment: CDR1 SGHRS and CDR2 YFSETQ. This CDR3 reads CASSWGGSGNTGELFF. As DNA, the CDR3 is TGCGCCAGCAGCTGGGGGGGTAGCGGAAACACCGGGGAGCTGTTTTTT.

The chain carries TRBV18 and TRBJ1-1, with TRBD1 as a possible D gene (5 bases). V shed 5 bases and J shed 4 bases, with 11 bases lying between them. Germline V gene lookup returns CDR1 KGHSH and CDR2 LQKENI. The CDR3 is 13 amino acids. The CDR3 sequence is CASSVPGGTEAFF. The DNA for the CDR3 is TGTGCCAGCTCAGTTCCCGGGGGCACTGAAGCTTTCTTT.

The rearrangement joins TRBV19 to TRBJ2-2; TRBD2 agrees at 7 bases. Germline CDR1 reads LNHDA; CDR2 reads SQIVND (reference sequence). This CDR3 spans 17 amino acids. The junction had 9 bases not matched to a gene; V was cut back by 0 bases and J by 5 bases. CDR3 in DNA: TGTGCCAGTAGTATAGATCGGGGCGGGAGTCGGACCGGGGAGCTGTTTTTT. Its translation: CASSIDRGGSRTGELFF.

This clone was detected many times. This rearrangement joins TRBV19 to TRBJ1-1; D perhaps matches TRBD1 (6 bases). This CDR3 region has 15 residues. Germline V gene lookup returns CDR1 LNHDA and CDR2 SQIVND (reference sequence). The V gene lost 3 bases and the J gene lost 4 bases, with 15 bases spanning the gap. CDR3 protein: CASSIEGGLGTEAFF. CDR3 bases: TGTGCCAGTAGTATTGAGGGGGGGCTGGGCACTGAAGCTTTCTTT.

The chain combines TRBV18 with TRBJ2-7; TRBD1 matches 7 bases. J lost 4 bases, V lost 4 bases, and 10 bases had no gene match. In germline, CDR1 is KGHSH, CDR2 LQKENI. The CDR3 loop spans 15 amino acids. CDR3 region: CASSRGTGEVYEQYF. The CDR3 DNA sequence: TGTGCCAGCTCACGAGGTACAGGGGAAGTATACGAGCAGTACTTC.

The chain is built from TRBV4-1 and TRBJ2-2, with D perhaps matching TRBD1 (6 bases). This CDR3 is 14 amino acids long. Germline lookup yields CDR1 MGHRA and CDR2 YSYEKL. The V gene lost 4 bases and the J gene lost 1 base, with 7 bases spanning the gap. Here the CDR3 reads CASSRGQNTGELFF. DNA of the CDR3: TGCGCCAGCAGCCGGGGACAGAACACCGGGGAGCTGTTTTTT.

This rearrangement joins TRBV14 to TRBJ1-4; possibly TRBD1 for D (5 bases). Germline CDR1 reads SGHDN; CDR2 reads FVKESK. V was trimmed by 1 base and J by 11 bases, leaving 5 bases between them. The CDR3 runs 11 residues. This chain's CDR3 is CASSQGQKLFF. The CDR3 bases are TGTGCCAGCAGCCAAGGACAGAAACTGTTTTTT.

This chain uses TRBV18 with TRBJ1-1; D perhaps matches TRBD1 (6 bases). The CDR3 totals 12 residues. Germline CDR1 reads KGHSH; CDR2 reads LQKENI. Trimming left V 6 bases short and J 10 bases short, with 15 bases between. CDR3 DNA sequence: TGTGCCAGCTCCCACAGGGACGGAGGAGCTTTCTTT. Translation gives CASSHRDGGAFF.

The chain recombines TRBV7-6 with TRBJ2-3; weak D call: TRBD2 (6 bases). The length of the CDR3 is 16 residues. Germline CDR1 SGHVS, CDR2 FNYEAQ. The V and J ends lost 0 bases and 0 bases respectively, with 10 bases between them. The CDR3 DNA follows: TGTGCCAGCAGCTTAGCGGGCGGGGTTAGCACAGATACGCAGTATTTT. Its protein product is CASSLAGGVSTDTQYF.

The DNA of the CDR3 is TGTGCCAGCTTACGGATGGGCAGCCTCTACGAGCAGTACTTC. Translated, it gives CASLRMGSLYEQYF. The chain is built from TRBV2 and TRBJ2-7; D call uncertain. This CDR3 is built from 14 residues. Trimming cost V 8 bases and J 3 bases, with 17 bases left between them. CDR1 and CDR2 from the germline V gene are SNHLY and FYNNEI.

The chain links TRBV24-1 to TRBJ1-5; TRBD1 matches 10 bases. V shed 5 bases, J shed 6 bases, and the junction held 9 bases outside the gene matches. The CDR3 spans 16 residues. Per the germline V gene, CDR1 is KGHDR and CDR2 is SFDVKD. CDR3 DNA: TGTGCCACCAGTGGCGGGACAGGGGAGGGCTCTCAGCCCCAGCATTTT. It is translated as CATSGGTGEGSQPQHF.

This clone is classed as medium-sized. The chain uses TRBV11-2 and TRBJ1-2, with D perhaps TRBD1 (6 bases). CDR3 size: 15 residues. Germline values: CDR1 SGHAT, CDR2 FQNNGV. With 4 bases removed from V and 3 bases from J, the gap between germline ends came to 15 bases. The CDR3 reads CASSSSDRLDYGYTF. The CDR3 DNA follows: TGTGCCAGCAGCTCAAGCGACAGGCTCGACTATGGCTACACCTTC.

The genes are TRBV11-2 and TRBJ2-1; 7 nucleotides agree with TRBD2. Germline CDR1 is SGHAT and CDR2 is FQNNGV. With V trimmed by 8 bases and J by 4 bases, 11 bases remained unmatched. The CDR3 totals 15 residues. CDR3 coding DNA: TGTGCCAGCTCCACCGTGGGAGGGGAATACAATGAGCAGTTCTTC. Translating it yields CASSTVGGEYNEQFF.

The V gene is TRBV2, the J gene TRBJ2-2, with D perhaps matching TRBD1 (6 bases). Germline CDR1 is SNHLY and CDR2 is FYNNEI. The CDR3 contains 12 residues. Trimming left V 6 bases short and J 7 bases short, with 9 bases between. This chain's CDR3 is CASRSGVGELFF. The CDR3 DNA sequence: TGTGCCAGCAGATCAGGGGTCGGGGAGCTGTTTTTT.

CDR3 sequence: CATSRVGQGVYEQYF. The DNA for the CDR3 is TGTGCCACCAGCAGGGTGGGGCAGGGGGTGTACGAGCAGTACTTC. V is TRBV15 and J is TRBJ2-7; TRBD1 aligns across 7 bases. This CDR3 has 15 residues. From germline, CDR1 is LNHNV and CDR2 YYDKDF (reference sequence). With V trimmed by 3 bases and J by 4 bases, 9 bases remained unmatched.

J is TRBJ1-4 and V is TRBV11-1, with 10 bases lining up with TRBD1. Trimming at V came to 7 bases and at J to 5 bases, leaving 10 bases not matched to a gene. The CDR3 has 16 amino acids. Germline assignment: CDR1 SGHAT and CDR2 FQDESV (reference sequence). CDR3 loop: CASNVSRGQGNEKLFF. The CDR3 nucleotides read TGTGCCAGCAACGTAAGTAGGGGACAGGGGAATGAAAAACTGTTTTTT.

In its sample, this clone was seen a few times. V is TRBV29-1 and J is TRBJ2-2, with 7 positions matching TRBD1. V lost 7 bases to trimming and J lost 0 bases; unmatched junction nucleotides: 2. The length of the CDR3 is 13 residues. The germline V gene encodes CDR1 SQVTM and CDR2 ANQGSEA. CDR3 DNA sequence: TGCAGCGGACAGGGCCCGAACACCGGGGAGCTGTTTTTT. Translated, it gives CSGQGPNTGELFF.

The gene calls are TRBV2 and TRBJ1-1; no clear D. V lost 1 base and J lost 1, with 13 bases in between. The CDR3 has 16 amino acids. The germline CDR1 and CDR2 sequences are SNHLY and FYNNEI. Here the CDR3 reads CASSEVREGRNTEAFF. The CDR3 region has the DNA TGTGCCAGCAGTGAAGTTCGGGAGGGCAGGAACACTGAAGCTTTCTTT.

CDR3 residues: CASNPGQGKNTEAFF. The CDR3, as DNA: TGTGCCAGCAACCCGGGACAGGGAAAGAACACTGAAGCTTTCTTT. The chain combines TRBV27 with TRBJ1-1; 9 nucleotides agree with TRBD1. V dropped 7 bases and J dropped 1; count of bases not matched to a gene: 7. Germline V gene lookup returns CDR1 MNHEY and CDR2 SMNVEV (reference sequence). The CDR3 has 15 residues.

The chain carries TRBV3-1 (or the pseudogene TRBV3-2) and TRBJ2-1; 10 positions agree with TRBD1. The V and J ends lost 0 bases and 2 bases, in that order; junction bases with no gene match: 7. The germline CDR1 and CDR2 sequences are LGHDT and YNNKEL (reference sequence). This CDR3 contains 18 residues. CDR3 DNA: TGTGCCAGCAGCCAAGATATTCCCGGGACAGGGGCCTACAATGAGCAGTTCTTC. Translation: CASSQDIPGTGAYNEQFF.

The V and J genes are TRBV15 and TRBJ2-7, with TRBD2 matching over 11 bases. J lost 9 bases, V lost 1 base, and 8 bases had no gene match. Germline loops: CDR1 LNHNV, CDR2 YYDKDF (reference sequence). This CDR3 comprises 15 residues. CDR3 coding DNA: TGTGCCACCAGCAGAGTACTAGCGGGGGCCACTGTGCAGTACTTC. Its protein product is CATSRVLAGATVQYF.